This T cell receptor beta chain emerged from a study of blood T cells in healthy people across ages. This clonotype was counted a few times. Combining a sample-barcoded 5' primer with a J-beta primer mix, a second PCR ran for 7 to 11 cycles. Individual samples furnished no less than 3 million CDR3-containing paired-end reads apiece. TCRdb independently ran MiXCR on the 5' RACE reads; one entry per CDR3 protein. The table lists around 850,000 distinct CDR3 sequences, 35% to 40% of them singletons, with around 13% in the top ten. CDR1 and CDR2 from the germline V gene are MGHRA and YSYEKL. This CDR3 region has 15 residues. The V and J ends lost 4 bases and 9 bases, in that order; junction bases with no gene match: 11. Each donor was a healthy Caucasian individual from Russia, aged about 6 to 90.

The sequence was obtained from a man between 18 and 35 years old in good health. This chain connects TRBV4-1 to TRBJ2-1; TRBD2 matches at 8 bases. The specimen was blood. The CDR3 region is CASSRTERGNFEQFF. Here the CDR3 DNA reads TGCGCCAGCAGCCGCACCGAGCGGGGGAACTTTGAGCAGTTCTTC.